Below are 27 T cell receptor beta chains sequenced from a single sample in a study of monozygotic twins with inflammatory bowel disease. One entry per CDR3 protein, without DNA, is what TCRdb gives after re-calling the 5' RACE reads. Here the sample table reports 300,000 to 400,000 distinct CDR3 sequences. Sequenced material: blood. All receptors derive from a human donor with ulcerative colitis or Crohn's disease, or a healthy co-twin of an affected twin (not recorded which).

The V gene is TRBV7-6, the J gene TRBJ2-1; TCRdb returns TRBD2, unconfirmable since there is no DNA. The CDR3 length is 14 residues. From germline, CDR1 is SGHVS and CDR2 FNYEAQ. CDR3 amino acids: CASSLGLAANEQFF.

The rearrangement joins TRBV7-6 to TRBJ2-1. CDR1 and CDR2 from the germline V gene are SGHVS and FNYEAQ. This CDR3 is 14 amino acids long. The CDR3 spells CASSFLGFYNEQFF.

The chain couples TRBV20-1 to TRBJ2-2. The CDR3 covers 12 residues. Germline lookup yields CDR1 DFQATT and CDR2 SNEGSKA (reference sequence). Here the CDR3 reads CSARDQTGELFF.

The rearrangement joins TRBV11-1 to TRBJ2-5; the TRBD2 assignment by TCRdb is unverifiable without DNA. Germline V gene sequence: CDR1 SGHAT, CDR2 FQDESV (reference sequence). CDR3 length: 15 residues. The CDR3: CASSPGASGQETQYF.

CDR3 residues: CASSPGGQGFYEQYF. The chain couples TRBV18 to TRBJ2-7; TCRdb lists TRBD1, though no DNA is available to test this call. The germline gives CDR1 KGHSH, CDR2 LQKENI. This CDR3 comprises 15 residues.

V is TRBV30 and J is TRBJ2-5; without DNA, the TCRdb call of TRBD1 cannot be checked. Germline V lookup: CDR1 GTSNPN, CDR2 SVGIG (reference sequence). This CDR3 is 15 amino acids long. CDR3 residues: CAWSFWRQGMETQYF. Full variable domain (rest looked up from reference TRBV30 and TRBJ2-5): SQTIHQWPATLVQPVGSPLSLECTVEGTSNPNLYWYRQAAGRGLQLLFYSVGIGQISSEVPQNLSASRPQDRQFILSSKKLLLSDSGFYLCAWSFWRQGMETQYFGPGTRLLVL.

This chain connects TRBV19 to TRBJ2-1; TCRdb picks TRBD2, but there is no DNA to check that call. The CDR3 runs 14 residues. Per germline, CDR1 LNHDA and CDR2 SQIVND (reference sequence). The CDR3 reads CASSTGGLYNEQFF.

The CDR3 loop reads CASSPSGTVYNEQFF. The rearrangement joins TRBV18 to TRBJ2-1; TCRdb selects TRBD1, and the lack of DNA leaves this call unchecked. Germline CDR1 KGHSH, CDR2 LQKENI. The CDR3 runs to 15 residues.

The chain uses TRBV6-2 or TRBV6-3 and TRBJ1-2; TCRdb returns TRBD1, unconfirmable since there is no DNA. Germline loops: CDR1 MNHEY, CDR2 SVGEGT. The CDR3 extends over 13 amino acids. CDR3 region: CASTYFSGDGYTF.

The rearrangement uses TRBV15 and TRBJ2-1; TCRdb outputs TRBD1, but without DNA this stays unchecked. CDR1 is LNHNV, CDR2 YYDKDF, per germline (reference sequence). This CDR3 has 17 amino acids. CDR3 residues: CATSRDLRTETYNEQFF.

The rearrangement uses TRBV20-1 and TRBJ2-7; TCRdb's D call of TRBD1 is untestable without DNA. The V gene's germline CDR1 is DFQATT and CDR2 SNEGSKA (reference sequence). CDR3 length equals 15 residues. The chain's CDR3 is CSAPTGSYTSYEQYF.

The rearrangement uses TRBV7-8 and TRBJ1-2; TCRdb's assignment of TRBD1 cannot be checked, as there is no DNA. CDR1 is SGHVS and CDR2 is FQNEAQ in the germline V gene. The CDR3 contains 13 residues. The CDR3 sequence is CASSLDGVYGYTF.

This rearrangement joins TRBV5-5 to TRBJ1-1; lacking DNA, the TRBD1 call made by TCRdb goes unchecked. From germline, CDR1 is SGHKS and CDR2 YYEKEE (reference sequence). CDR3 length equals 14 residues. The CDR3 here is CASSLRGADTEAFF. Full variable domain (missing parts from reference TRBV5-5 and TRBJ1-1): DAGVTQSPTHLIKTRGQQVTLRCSPISGHKSVSWYQQVLGQGPQFIFQYYEKEERGRGNFPDRFSARQFPNYSSELNVNALLLGDSALYLCASSLRGADTEAFFGQGTRLTVV.

The chain carries TRBV7-2 and TRBJ2-3; TCRdb's D call, TRBD1, is unchecked because there is no DNA. There are 15 residues in the CDR3. From germline, CDR1 is SGHTA and CDR2 FQGNSA. CDR3 loop: CASSTQGTHTDTQYF.

The J gene is TRBJ2-7, the V gene TRBV7-2; TCRdb calls TRBD2, which cannot be checked without DNA. Germline values: CDR1 SGHTA, CDR2 FQGNSA. CDR3 length: 18 amino acids. This CDR3 reads CASSLALSGGPLSYEQYF.

The chain has TRBV11-1 and TRBJ2-6; the D call of TRBD1 rests on TCRdb alone, since no DNA is present to check it. The CDR3 runs to 18 residues. From germline, CDR1 is SGHAT and CDR2 FQDESV (reference sequence). The CDR3: CASSLIPQPRSGANVLTF.

V is TRBV6-5 and J is TRBJ1-2; TCRdb names TRBD1, which stays unverified in the absence of DNA. The length of the CDR3 is 15 residues. Germline loops: CDR1 MNHEY, CDR2 SVGAGI. CDR3 in amino acids: CASSYGSGGTYGYTF.

The rearrangement uses TRBV5-6 and TRBJ1-1; the D gene TCRdb calls, TRBD1, cannot be checked with no DNA. Germline CDR1 reads SGHDT; CDR2 reads YYEEEE. The CDR3 has 15 amino acids. CDR3 protein: CASSYGDEGNTEAFF.

The V gene is TRBV7-2, the J gene TRBJ1-2. This CDR3 comprises 12 residues. Looked up from germline, CDR1 is SGHTA and CDR2 is FQGNSA. CDR3 loop: CASSSGYDGYTF.

The rearrangement joins TRBV25-1 to TRBJ1-6; TCRdb's D call, TRBD1, is unchecked because there is no DNA. The CDR3 loop spans 13 amino acids. CDR1 and CDR2 from the germline V gene are MGHDK and SYGVNS. The CDR3 sequence is CASIGQYNSPLHF.

The V call is TRBV7-8, the J call TRBJ2-7; lacking DNA, the TRBD2 call made by TCRdb goes unchecked. This CDR3 is built from 12 residues. Germline loops: CDR1 SGHVS, CDR2 FQNEAQ. This CDR3 reads CASSLGRGEQYF.

This chain links TRBV4-2 with TRBJ2-1; TCRdb's D gene call, TRBD2, goes unchecked for lack of DNA. The length of the CDR3 is 16 residues. Germline CDR1 is LGHNA and CDR2 is YNFKEQ. CDR3 loop: CASSPQTSTSYNEQFF.

This sequence joins TRBV29-1 and TRBJ2-7; TCRdb's D gene call, TRBD1, goes unchecked for lack of DNA. The germline V gene has CDR1 SQVTM and CDR2 ANQGSEA. The CDR3 consists of 13 residues. Here the CDR3 reads CSVHGQGTYEQYF.

The chain's CDR3 is CSASLIGDAGNQPQHF. J is TRBJ1-5 and V is TRBV20-1; the D call from TCRdb, TRBD1, cannot be confirmed without DNA. This CDR3 has 16 residues. Germline assignment: CDR1 DFQATT and CDR2 SNEGSKA (reference sequence).

The genes are TRBV7-3 and TRBJ2-5. The germline gives CDR1 SGHTA, CDR2 FQGTGA. The CDR3 is 14 residues long. Here the CDR3 reads CASSPHPYQETQYF.

The chain has TRBV4-3 and TRBJ2-2; TCRdb names TRBD1, which stays unverified in the absence of DNA. The CDR3 has 17 amino acids. CDR1 LGHNA and CDR2 YSLEER come from the germline V gene. The CDR3 protein is CASSLSPGAADTGELFF.

This chain connects TRBV9 to TRBJ2-3; TCRdb calls TRBD1, which cannot be checked without DNA. The CDR3 covers 15 residues. Germline V gene data show CDR1 as SGDLS and CDR2 as YYNGEE. The CDR3 reads CASSLGGLLADTQYF.